This T cell receptor beta chain was retrieved from a study of blood T cell repertoires in COVID-19. Study-wide background: From T cells, B-cell-depleted T cells, or PBMCs came the material, which was cDNA or gDNA.

The V gene end was trimmed by 8 bases and the J gene end by 6 bases; junction bases not matched to a gene: 13. The CDR3 contains 15 residues. Germline V CDR1 and CDR2: LNHDA, SQIVND (reference sequence). Authors' processing steps: Estimated nucleated cell counts came from reference gene primer amplification. The repertoire was sequenced with immunoSEQ multiplex PCR; TCRdb's copy has only in-frame clones and lacks some. V, J and clone size reflect that table, while D and trimming were determined from the DNA. This sample carries about 180,000 clones, approximately 85% of them seen once, and the ten largest clones take more than 5.5%. Those enrolled, adults aged roughly 18 to 90 years, came from about 24 US areas.

Sequencing used PBMCs or T cells enriched from blood (not recorded which). The sequence came from a man aged 40-50 years who had recovered from COVID-19. This rearrangement joins TRBV19 to TRBJ1-5, with 7 bases that match TRBD1. DNA for the CDR3: TGTGCCAGTGGGACCGGACAGGCTCGAGGTCAGCCCCAGCATTTT. It specifies CASGTGQARGQPQHF.